A single sample gave rise to the 30 T cell receptor beta chains below, sequenced in a study of T cell changes during pregnancy in multiple sclerosis. Sequencing was performed with immunoSEQ multiplex PCR; in TCRdb, only in-frame clones are kept and a portion is missing. Here the sample spans 90,000 to 120,000 clones, 85% to 95% being singletons. Sample: peripheral blood, taken in the third trimester of pregnancy. These receptors came from a female donor in good health, enrolled as a control in a pregnancy study.

V is TRBV7-7 and J is TRBJ2-3; 10 nucleotides line up with TRBD2. V trimming: 5 bases; J trimming: 6 bases; junction bases outside the gene matches: 5. This CDR3 is 14 amino acids long. CDR1 and CDR2 from the germline V gene are SSHAT and FNYEAQ (reference sequence). The CDR3 reads CASSASGGADTQYF. The CDR3 bases are TGTGCCAGCAGCGCTAGCGGGGGCGCCGATACGCAGTATTTT.

The chain joins TRBV19 to TRBJ2-1; weak D call: TRBD1 (5 bases). This CDR3 has 15 residues. Trimming took off 2 bases at V and 6 bases at J, with 14 bases between the two ends. Germline loops: CDR1 LNHDA, CDR2 SQIVND (reference sequence). The CDR3 here is CASSISRVVGNEQFF. CDR3 sequence (DNA): TGTGCCAGTAGTATAAGCAGGGTCGTGGGCAATGAGCAGTTCTTC.

The rearrangement joins TRBV7-2 to TRBJ1-4, with a tentative D call TRBD1 (5 bases). The V end was cut by 5 bases, the J end by 4 bases, with 11 bases between. CDR1 and CDR2 (germline): SGHTA, FQGNSA. The CDR3 consists of 14 residues. This CDR3 is CASSRDSINEKLFF. For the CDR3, the DNA is TGTGCCAGCAGCAGAGACAGTATTAATGAAAAACTGTTTTTT.

The J gene is TRBJ1-2, the V gene TRBV7-2; 12 bases agree with TRBD1. The J segment lost 7 bases and the V segment lost 5 bases, leaving 8 bases of the junction unmatched. The CDR3 extends over 15 amino acids. The V gene's germline CDR1 is SGHTA and CDR2 FQGNSA. The CDR3 coding sequence is TGTGCCAGCAGCGGAAGGGACAGGGGGCAAGGTGGCTACACCTTC. Its protein is CASSGRDRGQGGYTF. Supplemented by reference TRBV7-2 and TRBJ1-2, the full variable domain reads GAGVSQSPSNKVTEKGKDVELRCDPISGHTALYWYRQSLGQGLEFLIYFQGNSAPDKSGLPSDRFSAERTGGSVSTLTIQRTQQEDSAVYLCASSGRDRGQGGYTFGSGTRLTVV.

V is TRBV29-1 and J is TRBJ1-2; 12 bases align to TRBD1. Losses at the gene ends were 6 bases for V and 8 bases for J; bases not matched to a gene: 7. CDR1 and CDR2 (germline): SQVTM, ANQGSEA. CDR3 length equals 13 residues. CDR3 protein: CSVPGQGARGYTF. The CDR3 DNA reads TGCAGCGTCCCGGGACAGGGGGCTAGGGGCTACACCTTC.

This chain uses TRBV9 with TRBJ2-5, with D possibly being TRBD2 (5 bases). From germline, CDR1 is SGDLS and CDR2 YYNGEE. This CDR3 has 14 amino acids. V was cut by 6 bases and J by 2 bases, with 14 bases left in between. The CDR3 spells CASNLGRGQETQYF. The DNA for the CDR3 is TGTGCCAGCAATCTCGGACGAGGGCAAGAGACCCAGTACTTC.

This chain joins TRBV9 and TRBJ2-5; tentative D call: TRBD2 (6 bases). Germline V gene lookup returns CDR1 SGDLS and CDR2 YYNGEE. V lost 0 bases and J 9 bases, leaving 12 bases between the germline ends. The CDR3 contains 13 residues. CDR3 DNA sequence: TGTGCCAGCAGCGTAGGCGGGACGCAAGCCCAGTACTTC. Translation gives CASSVGGTQAQYF. The entire variable domain, with the rest obtained from reference TRBV9 and TRBJ2-5, is as follows: DSGVTQTPKHLITATGQRVTLRCSPRSGDLSVYWYQQSLDQGLQFLIQYYNGEERAKGNILERFSAQQFPDLHSELNLSSLELGDSALYFCASSVGGTQAQYFGPGTRLLVL.

This clone was recorded a few times. The chain is built from TRBV27 and TRBJ2-1, with a possible D match to TRBD2 (7 bases). Germline CDR1 reads MNHEY; CDR2 reads SMNVEV (reference sequence). This CDR3 has 13 residues. V lost 2 bases and J lost 12, with 14 bases in between. The CDR3 nucleotides are TGTGCCAGCAGTTTAGCGGGGGCCGCTCGGCAGTTCTTC. This sequence encodes CASSLAGAARQFF.

The rearrangement links TRBV5-4 to TRBJ2-1; D gene unclear. CDR3 size: 14 residues. V was clipped by 0 bases and J by 5 bases, with 9 bases between them. Looked up from germline, CDR1 is SGHNT and CDR2 is YYREEE (reference sequence). The CDR3, as DNA: TGTGCCAGCAGCTTGGCCCGTCAGAACAATGAGCAGTTCTTC. This codes for CASSLARQNNEQFF.

V gene TRBV6-5 combines with J gene TRBJ2-3, with 10 positions matching TRBD1. The CDR3 loop spans 15 amino acids. V shed 6 bases and J 5 bases; nucleotides not matched to a gene: 8. Germline V gives CDR1 MNHEY, CDR2 SVGAGI. CDR3 in amino acids: CASSPGTGEVDTQYF. CDR3 DNA: TGTGCCAGCAGCCCCGGGACAGGGGAGGTAGATACGCAGTATTTT.

This clone appeared a single time. The chain recombines TRBV6-5 with TRBJ2-7; 7 nucleotides match TRBD1. CDR3 length: 14 amino acids. Germline loops: CDR1 MNHEY, CDR2 SVGAGI. The junction had 3 bases not matched to a gene; V was cut back by 2 bases and J by 2 bases. CDR3 in amino acids: CASSYRDSPYEQYF. The DNA for the CDR3 is TGTGCCAGCAGTTACCGGGACAGTCCCTACGAGCAGTACTTC.

This clone was seen a single time. This chain connects TRBV4-3 to TRBJ2-3; 12 bases are shared with TRBD2. There are 17 residues in the CDR3. V shed 3 bases and J 2 bases; nucleotides not matched to a gene: 6. Germline lookup yields CDR1 LGHNA and CDR2 YSLEER. CDR3 DNA: TGCGCCAGCAGCCATTCGACTAGCGGGGGCCCCACAGATACGCAGTATTTT. Its translation is CASSHSTSGGPTDTQYF.

The V gene is TRBV9, the J gene TRBJ2-1; TRBD2 might be the D (6 bases). This CDR3 region has 12 residues. Between the trimmed V and J ends, which lost 2 bases and 12 bases, there was a span of 12 bases. Germline CDR1 reads SGDLS; CDR2 reads YYNGEE. The CDR3 DNA reads TGTGCCAGCAGCGTTATAAACGGGGGGCAGTTCTTC. Translated: CASSVINGGQFF.

The J gene is TRBJ2-2, the V gene TRBV5-1; no reliable D call. Germline CDR1 and CDR2: SGHRS and YFSETQ. Trimming pared 2 bases from V and 5 bases from J, leaving 4 bases between. This CDR3 region has 12 residues. In DNA, the CDR3 is TGCGCCAGCAGCTTAGAGACCGGGGAGCTGTTTTTT. It codes for CASSLETGELFF. Full variable domain (outside the CDR3, taken from reference TRBV5-1 and TRBJ2-2): KAGVTQTPRYLIKTRGQQVTLSCSPISGHRSVSWYQQTPGQGLQFLFEYFSETQRNKGNFPGRFSGRQFSNSRSEMNVSTLELGDSALYLCASSLETGELFFGEGSRLTVL.

This rearrangement joins TRBV11-3 to TRBJ2-7, with D maybe TRBD2 (7 bases). There are 16 residues in the CDR3. With 0 bases removed from V and 2 bases from J, the gap between germline ends came to 14 bases. From germline, CDR1 is SGHNT and CDR2 YENEEA. This CDR3 is CASSLERGGGTYEQYF. The CDR3 DNA is TGTGCCAGCAGCTTAGAAAGGGGGGGAGGAACCTACGAGCAGTACTTC.

This chain links TRBV6-5 with TRBJ2-3; TRBD2 matches at 10 bases. The J segment lost 4 bases and the V segment lost 4 bases, leaving 8 bases of the junction unmatched. CDR1 is MNHEY and CDR2 is SVGAGI in the germline V gene. The CDR3 spans 16 residues. The CDR3 sequence: CASSSPRAGGADTQYF. CDR3 in DNA: TGTGCCAGCAGTTCCCCCAGAGCGGGGGGGGCAGATACGCAGTATTTT.

This chain uses TRBV6-6 with TRBJ1-3; D is uncertain. Germline lookup yields CDR1 MNHNY and CDR2 SVGAGI (reference sequence). This CDR3 spans 15 amino acids. Trimming took 6 bases from V and 0 from J, leaving 12 bases between them. CDR3 loop: CASSREAISGNTIYF. Here the CDR3 DNA reads TGTGCCAGCAGCCGTGAGGCAATCTCTGGAAACACCATATATTTT.

The chain couples TRBV7-9 to TRBJ1-5; D might be TRBD1 (6 bases). Germline CDR1 reads SEHNR; CDR2 reads FQNEAQ (reference sequence). V was shortened by 5 bases and J by 0 bases, with 20 bases between the two germline ends. The CDR3 sequence is 18 residues long. CDR3 DNA: TGTGCCAGCAGCGCCATTAGTCAGGGGTCCCTTAGCAATCAGCCCCAGCATTTT. Translation gives CASSAISQGSLSNQPQHF.

CDR3 sequence reads: CASSQGLVNQPQHF. For the CDR3, the DNA is TGTGCCAGCAGCCAAGGACTGGTCAATCAGCCCCAGCATTTT. The chain carries TRBV7-8 and TRBJ1-5; D gene unclear. The germline V gene has CDR1 SGHVS and CDR2 FQNEAQ. V lost 5 bases, J lost 3 bases, and 11 bases lay in between. The CDR3 extends over 14 amino acids.

V gene TRBV5-1 combines with J gene TRBJ2-3; D remains ambiguous. Germline values: CDR1 SGHRS, CDR2 YFSETQ. This CDR3 has 14 residues. V was cut by 3 bases and J by 6 bases, with 14 bases left in between. The CDR3 bases are TGCGCCAGCAGCTACGCTGTCTCAGTGGATACGCAGTATTTT. Amino acids: CASSYAVSVDTQYF.

J is TRBJ1-3 and V is TRBV30, with a possible D match to TRBD1 (6 bases). Germline CDR1 and CDR2: GTSNPN and SVGIG (reference sequence). The germline V and J ends were trimmed by 0 bases and 2 bases, with 8 bases remaining between them. CDR3 length: 14 amino acids. The CDR3 reads CAWSVRGAGNTIYF. Written as DNA, the CDR3 is TGTGCCTGGAGTGTCAGGGGCGCTGGAAACACCATATATTTT.

V gene TRBV10-2 combines with J gene TRBJ2-3; D perhaps matches TRBD2 (5 bases). The CDR3 has 15 residues. V shed 7 bases and J shed 0 bases, with 14 bases lying between them. Germline CDR1 WSHSY, CDR2 SAAADI. The CDR3 nucleotides are TGCGCCAGCAAGTCACTAGAAATAAGCACAGATACGCAGTATTTT. Translation: CASKSLEISTDTQYF.

The V and J genes are TRBV4-2 and TRBJ1-1; 7 positions match TRBD1. Germline CDR1 and CDR2: LGHNA and YNFKEQ. The CDR3 runs 13 residues. Trimming removed 3 bases from V and 5 bases from J; junction bases left unmatched: 3. CDR3 coding DNA: TGTGCCAGCAGCCAGGGGACAGCAACTGAAGCTTTCTTT. Translating it yields CASSQGTATEAFF.

This chain connects TRBV6-5 to TRBJ1-5; the D gene is possibly TRBD1 (5 bases). V lost 6 bases, J lost 0 bases, and 12 bases lay in between. Germline-derived CDR1 and CDR2 are MNHEY and SVGAGI. CDR3 size: 15 residues. Here the CDR3 reads CASSPGLNSNQPQHF. The CDR3 DNA follows: TGTGCCAGCAGCCCGGGACTGAATAGCAATCAGCCCCAGCATTTT.

The chain uses TRBV7-2 and TRBJ1-1, with D perhaps TRBD1 (6 bases). The CDR3 runs to 14 residues. The V gene lost 5 bases and the J gene lost 5 bases, with 15 bases spanning the gap. CDR1 and CDR2 (germline): SGHTA, FQGNSA. The CDR3 region has the DNA TGTGCCAGCAGCACGCTGGGGGGGCGAACTGAAGCTTTCTTT. Amino acid sequence: CASSTLGGRTEAFF.

The chain combines TRBV19 with TRBJ1-1, with a weak D call TRBD1 (6 bases). The length of the CDR3 is 13 residues. The V and J ends lost 5 bases and 2 bases respectively, with 9 bases between them. Germline V CDR1 and CDR2: LNHDA, SQIVND (reference sequence). The CDR3 DNA follows: TGTGCCAGTAGTGGGACACATAACACTGAAGCTTTCTTT. It yields the protein CASSGTHNTEAFF.

This clone was seen a handful of times. The chain couples TRBV5-1 to TRBJ1-1, with D possibly TRBD1 on 5 matching bases. Germline values: CDR1 SGHRS, CDR2 YFSETQ. V gave up 4 bases and J gave up 0 bases, with 16 bases separating them. The length of the CDR3 is 16 residues. CDR3 sequence (DNA): TGCGCCAGCAGCGTTGTCGGATGGGGCATGAACACTGAAGCTTTCTTT. It codes for CASSVVGWGMNTEAFF. Combining the CDR3 with reference TRBV5-1 and TRBJ1-1 gives the whole variable domain KAGVTQTPRYLIKTRGQQVTLSCSPISGHRSVSWYQQTPGQGLQFLFEYFSETQRNKGNFPGRFSGRQFSNSRSEMNVSTLELGDSALYLCASSVVGWGMNTEAFFGQGTRLTVV.

Only one count was recorded for this clone. V gene TRBV5-5 combines with J gene TRBJ2-1; 7 bases match TRBD1. The CDR3 contains 17 residues. Germline CDR1 SGHKS, CDR2 YYEKEE (reference sequence). V was pared by 0 bases and J by 0 bases, with 6 bases of the junction left unmatched. This CDR3 reads CASSLDGTVSSYNEQFF. CDR3 nucleotides: TGTGCCAGCAGCTTGGACGGGACAGTTAGCTCCTACAATGAGCAGTTCTTC.

The rearrangement links TRBV5-1 to TRBJ1-1, with D maybe TRBD1 (5 bases). Trimming removed 1 base at V and 1 base at J, with 8 bases between. This CDR3 contains 14 residues. Germline V gives CDR1 SGHRS, CDR2 YFSETQ. CDR3 bases: TGCGCCAGCAGCTTGAACCAGGGGAACACTGAAGCTTTCTTT. The encoded protein is CASSLNQGNTEAFF.

The gene calls are TRBV2 and TRBJ2-3; D perhaps matches TRBD1 (5 bases). V lost 3 bases and J lost 3, with 10 bases in between. The germline V gene encodes CDR1 SNHLY and CDR2 FYNNEI. CDR3 size: 14 residues. The CDR3 reads CASSDRARTDTQYF. In nucleotides, the CDR3 is TGTGCCAGCAGTGACAGGGCAAGGACAGATACGCAGTATTTT. The whole variable domain, filled in from reference TRBV2 and TRBJ2-3, reads EPEVTQTPSHQVTQMGQEVILRCVPISNHLYFYWYRQILGQKVEFLVSFYNNEISEKSEIFDDQFSVERPDGSNFTLKIRSTKLEDSAMYFCASSDRARTDTQYFGPGTRLTVL.